The 21 T cell receptor beta chains in this list originate from one sample, sequenced in a study of regulatory T cells in long-lasting Graves disease. Time point of the sample: newly diagnosed GD, antithyroid drugs for less than 3 months. Extracted RNA from PBMCs served as the source of the TCR library. With iRepertoire HTBI primers and Arm-PCR of CDR3 regions, TCR beta libraries were built. TCRdb independently ran MiXCR on the multiplex PCR reads; one entry per CDR3 protein. There are about 540,000 distinct CDR3 sequences in the sample; about 14% occur only once, and under 10% lies in the top ten. These same records also appear under a second study, on T cells in Graves' hyperthyroidism and ophthalmopathy.

The sequences come from peripheral blood mononuclear cells (PBMCs), collected at new diagnosis, from a patient treated with antithyroid drugs. The receptors derive from a man aged 25-45 years with Graves disease.

V and J are TRBV5-1 and TRBJ1-4; D is perhaps TRBD1 (6 bases). The germline V gene encodes CDR1 SGHRS and CDR2 YFSETQ. The CDR3 is 16 amino acids. With 1 base removed from V and 8 bases from J, the gap between germline ends came to 18 bases. The CDR3 DNA sequence: TGCGCCAGCAGCTTGCCCTCTGGGGGCCGGGGCGAAAAACTGTTTTTT. It is translated as CASSLPSGGRGEKLFF.

This clonotype was observed many times. The V call is TRBV30, the J call TRBJ1-1, with TRBD1 as a possible D gene (5 bases). Germline V gives CDR1 GTSNPN, CDR2 SVGIG (reference sequence). This CDR3 has 12 amino acids. The ends were cut back, 5 bases at V and 11 bases at J, with 18 bases in the middle. CDR3 nucleotide sequence: TGTGCCTGGTTACCCGATGGGGGTAAGGCTTTCTTT. It is translated as CAWLPDGGKAFF.

The rearrangement links TRBV5-6 to TRBJ2-3; unclear D gene. The CDR3 spans 15 residues. Germline V gene data show CDR1 as SGHDT and CDR2 as YYEEEE. Trimming took off 0 bases at V and 0 bases at J, with 8 bases between the two ends. CDR3 bases: TGTGCCAGCAGCTTGGGGGTGGGGAGCACAGATACGCAGTATTTT. It codes for CASSLGVGSTDTQYF.

This clonotype occurred many times. This chain joins TRBV13 and TRBJ2-3; TRBD1 matches 7 bases. The length of the CDR3 is 14 residues. After removal of 5 bases from V and 2 bases from J, the junction contained 4 bases not matched to a gene. Looked up from germline, CDR1 is PRHDT and CDR2 is FYEKMQ (reference sequence). The CDR3 DNA reads as TGTGCCAGCAGCCGAGGGACAGCCACAGATACGCAGTATTTT. It encodes CASSRGTATDTQYF.

This clonotype showed up many times. The J gene is TRBJ2-3, the V gene TRBV3-1; TRBD2 aligns across 8 bases. This CDR3 comprises 13 residues. Germline-derived CDR1 and CDR2 are LGHDT and YNNKEL (reference sequence). Trimming took 0 bases from V and 9 from J; bases not matched to a gene: 2. The CDR3 DNA reads TGTGCCAGCAGCCAAGATGCGGGGGGCACGCAGTATTTT. The encoded protein is CASSQDAGGTQYF.

This clonotype was seen a handful of times. The rearrangement links TRBV10-3 to TRBJ2-3; the D gene could be TRBD1 or TRBD2 (7 bases each). V gave up 10 bases and J gave up 8 bases, with 25 bases separating them. The CDR3 totals 15 residues. Germline lookup yields CDR1 ENHRY and CDR2 SYGVKD. CDR3 sequence: CATQIGRGRRGTQYF. The CDR3 DNA follows: TGTGCCACCCAGATTGGGAGGGGGCGCCGGGGTACGCAGTATTTT.

This clonotype has more than one count but fewer than ten. The chain recombines TRBV15 with TRBJ2-7; unclear D gene. Germline CDR1 and CDR2: LNHNV and YYDKDF (reference sequence). Trimming removed 1 base from V and 3 bases from J, with 19 bases in between. CDR3 length: 17 residues. This chain's CDR3 is CATSRVLGSFSYYEQYF. CDR3 sequence (DNA): TGTGCCACCAGCAGAGTACTGGGGTCTTTCAGCTACTACGAGCAGTACTTC.

In its sample, this clonotype was seen many times. J is TRBJ2-7 and V is TRBV6-1; 10 bases match TRBD1. Per germline, CDR1 MNHNS and CDR2 SASEGT. V lost 7 bases, J lost 4 bases, and 4 bases stayed unmatched. This CDR3 region has 13 residues. The CDR3 bases are TGTGCCAGCACCTCGGACAGGGGGTACGAGCAGTACTTC. It is translated as CASTSDRGYEQYF.

In its sample, this clonotype was seen many times. This rearrangement joins TRBV7-9 to TRBJ2-1; 12 bases map to TRBD2. CDR3 length: 15 amino acids. CDR1 is SEHNR, CDR2 FQNEAQ, per germline (reference sequence). V gave up 1 base and J gave up 9 bases; unmatched junction bases: 4. The CDR3 coding sequence is TGTGCCAGCAGCTTAGTACTAGCGGGAGGTCTTGAGCAGTTCTTC. It translates to CASSLVLAGGLEQFF.

This clonotype was seen a handful of times. CDR3 region: CAWNLISETQYF. In nucleotides, the CDR3 is TGTGCCTGGAATCTGATCTCAGAGACCCAGTACTTC. The chain couples TRBV30 to TRBJ2-5; D not certain. V lost 4 bases, J lost 4 bases, and 10 bases lay in between. Germline assignment: CDR1 GTSNPN and CDR2 SVGIG (reference sequence). The CDR3 runs to 12 residues.

This clonotype was observed many times. The chain employs TRBV6-1 and TRBJ2-7; D possibly corresponds to TRBD2 (6 bases). With 11 bases removed from V and 3 bases from J, the gap between germline ends came to 14 bases. Germline loops: CDR1 MNHNS, CDR2 SASEGT. The CDR3 runs to 12 residues. DNA for the CDR3: TGTGCCTCGGCGGGGCAGAGCTACGAGCAGTACTTC. It yields the protein CASAGQSYEQYF.

This clonotype was detected ten times or more. The chain uses TRBV3-1 and TRBJ1-1; no firm D call. CDR1 and CDR2 (germline): LGHDT, YNNKEL (reference sequence). The ends were cut back, 0 bases at V and 1 base at J, with 9 bases in the middle. The CDR3 covers 15 residues. CDR3 protein: CASSQEWHPNTEAFF. DNA of the CDR3: TGTGCCAGCAGCCAAGAATGGCACCCGAACACTGAAGCTTTCTTT.

The rearrangement uses TRBV25-1 and TRBJ2-3; 7 bases are shared with TRBD2. This CDR3 spans 11 amino acids. V was clipped by 9 bases and J by 11 bases; unmatched bases: 8. Germline CDR1 is MGHDK and CDR2 is SYGVNS. CDR3 in DNA: TGTGCCAGTCTACTGGGCGGGAGGCAGTATTTT. Translation gives CASLLGGRQYF.

The sample holds many counts of this clonotype. V is TRBV6-1 and J is TRBJ1-1; no clear D gene. Trimming pared 3 bases from V and 8 bases from J, leaving 10 bases between. The CDR3 length is 12 residues. The V gene's germline CDR1 is MNHNS and CDR2 SASEGT. The chain's CDR3 is CASSEGWREAFF. In DNA, the CDR3 is TGTGCCAGCAGTGAGGGTTGGCGCGAAGCTTTCTTT.

The sample holds many counts of this clonotype. V and J are TRBV5-1 and TRBJ1-2, with TRBD1 identical over 7 bases. V gave up 0 bases and J gave up 6 bases; unmatched junction bases: 5. The germline V gene has CDR1 SGHRS and CDR2 YFSETQ. CDR3 length: 14 amino acids. The CDR3 spells CASSLETGWDGYTF. In DNA, the CDR3 is TGCGCCAGCAGCTTGGAGACAGGGTGGGATGGCTACACCTTC.

Many counts were recorded for this clonotype. The rearrangement links TRBV7-9 to TRBJ2-1, with a possible D match to TRBD2 (6 bases). Germline-derived CDR1 and CDR2 are SEHNR and FQNEAQ (reference sequence). With 3 bases removed from V and 7 bases from J, the gap between germline ends came to 19 bases. The CDR3 extends over 16 amino acids. The CDR3 DNA is TGTGCCAGCAGCTTGAGTAGCGGAGAAAGGAGGAATGAGCAGTTCTTC. Protein: CASSLSSGERRNEQFF.

This clonotype has a handful of counts. The J gene is TRBJ1-5, the V gene TRBV6-2 or TRBV6-3; no reliable D call. Germline-derived CDR1 and CDR2 are MNHEY and SVGEGT. V was clipped by 5 bases and J by 6 bases, with 8 bases between them. This CDR3 region has 12 residues. The CDR3 sequence is CASSRWSQPQHF. The CDR3 DNA is TGTGCCAGCAGTCGGTGGAGTCAGCCCCAGCATTTT.

This clonotype was seen repeatedly, ten times or more. The chain uses TRBV20-1 and TRBJ2-1, with D possibly TRBD2 on 6 matching bases. The CDR3 length is 17 residues. CDR1 is DFQATT, CDR2 SNEGSKA, per germline (reference sequence). Trimming took off 3 bases at V and 4 bases at J, with 22 bases between the two ends. The CDR3 DNA reads as TGCAGTGCTAGGACCCCGCGGGGTCGAAATCCGTACAATGAGCAGTTCTTC. Protein product: CSARTPRGRNPYNEQFF.

This clonotype was seen repeatedly, ten times or more. V gene TRBV20-1 combines with J gene TRBJ2-1; 9 bases match TRBD1. CDR3 length: 15 residues. V dropped 5 bases and J dropped 0; count of bases not matched to a gene: 5. The germline CDR1 and CDR2 sequences are DFQATT and SNEGSKA (reference sequence). The CDR3 protein is CSAPQGAYSYNEQFF. Written as DNA, the CDR3 is TGCAGTGCTCCACAGGGGGCTTACTCCTACAATGAGCAGTTCTTC.

As concerns this clonotype: Since a much larger clone is just one base distant, this may be a read error. This chain joins TRBV20-1 and TRBJ2-7; D may match TRBD1 or TRBD2 (6 bases each). Trimming shortened V by 4 bases and J by 2 bases, and 12 bases separated the two germline ends. The CDR3 contains 13 residues. Germline values: CDR1 DFQATT, CDR2 SNEGSKA (reference sequence). In DNA, the CDR3 is TGCAGTGCTACGGGGGCAGTCGCCTACGAGCAGTACTTC. Protein product: CSATGAVAYEQYF.

Ten or more counts support this clonotype. J is TRBJ1-1 and V is TRBV2; a possible D gene is TRBD1 (5 bases). The CDR3 is made up of 14 amino acids. Trimming stripped 4 bases from V and 1 base from J, with 10 bases between. From germline, CDR1 is SNHLY and CDR2 FYNNEI. The CDR3, as DNA: TGTGCCAGCAGTGCTAGGGGCGGGAACACTGAAGCTTTCTTT. Translated: CASSARGGNTEAFF.